The 2 T cell receptor beta chains given below trace back to one sample, sequenced in a study of shared clonotypes between healthy human individuals. The method was immunoSEQ multiplex PCR; TCRdb's version includes in-frame clones alone and lacks a portion of them. The sample shows some 2.3 million clones, 90% to 95% of them seen only once. The sample comprised naive CD4+ T cells from PBMCs. This sample's subset: CD45RA+ positively selected. The receptor set was obtained from a man between 18 and 35 years old in good health. Some clones in this sample may be carry-over from other donors' samples.

The chain has TRBV28 and TRBJ2-7; TRBD2 is a possible D gene (5 bases). The germline CDR1 and CDR2 sequences are MDHEN and SYDVKM. The V end lost 6 bases, the J end lost 0 bases, and 21 bases lay between the germline ends. The CDR3 is 17 residues long. CDR3 sequence reads: CASRVVGPADFSYEQYF. The CDR3 bases are TGTGCCAGCAGGGTTGTAGGACCGGCGGACTTCTCCTACGAGCAGTACTTC.

The chain combines TRBV4-1 with TRBJ2-1; TRBD1 matches at 8 bases. CDR1 MGHRA and CDR2 YSYEKL come from the germline V gene. This CDR3 has 17 amino acids. V gave up 3 bases and J gave up 6 bases; unmatched junction bases: 13. The CDR3 nucleotides read TGCGCCAGCAGCCACAACCGGGGACAGGAATTCGCCAATGAGCAGTTCTTC. Its protein product is CASSHNRGQEFANEQFF.